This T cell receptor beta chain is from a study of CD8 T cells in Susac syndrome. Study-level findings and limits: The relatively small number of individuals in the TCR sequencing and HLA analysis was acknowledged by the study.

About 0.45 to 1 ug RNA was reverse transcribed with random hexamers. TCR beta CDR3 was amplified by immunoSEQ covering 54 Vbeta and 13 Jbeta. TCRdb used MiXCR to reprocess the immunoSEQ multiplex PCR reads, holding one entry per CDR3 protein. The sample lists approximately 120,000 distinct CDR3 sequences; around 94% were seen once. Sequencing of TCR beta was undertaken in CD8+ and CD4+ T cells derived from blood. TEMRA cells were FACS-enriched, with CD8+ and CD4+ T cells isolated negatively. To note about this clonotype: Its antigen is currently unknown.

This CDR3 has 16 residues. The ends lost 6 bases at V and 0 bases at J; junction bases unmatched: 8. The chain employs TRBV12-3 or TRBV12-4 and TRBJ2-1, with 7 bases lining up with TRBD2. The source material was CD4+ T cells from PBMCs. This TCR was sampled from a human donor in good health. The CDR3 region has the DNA TGTGCCAGCAGGAAATCTAGCGGACCCTCCTACAATGAGCAGTTCTTC. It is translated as CASRKSSGPSYNEQFF.